A selection of T cell receptor beta chains follows, all from one sample in a study of blood T cell repertoires in COVID-19. Here immunoSEQ multiplex PCR was the method, and the copy in TCRdb shows in-frame clones only, minus some. The table includes 45,000 to 70,000 clones, 81% detected once. Sequenced sample: peripheral blood. The receptors derive from an elderly woman with active or convalescent COVID-19. CDR3s include the opening cysteine and the closing phenylalanine or tryptophan. D genes are given only for firm matches. Clone size is given for some rows only: seen once, a few or many times, or a class if the clone is expanded.

.	.	TRBV20-1	TRBJ1-2	TGCAGTGCTTCGGTTCTCTATGGCTACACCTTC	CSASVLYGYTF
TRBD1	.	TRBV25-1	TRBJ1-5	TGTGCCAGCGCGACAGGGCTGGGGCAGCCCCAGCATTTT	CASATGLGQPQHF
TRBD1	few	TRBV24-1	TRBJ1-2	TGTGCCACCACCGTCGGACAGGGGAAAGGTGGCTACACCTTC	CATTVGQGKGGYTF
TRBD1	.	TRBV28	TRBJ1-1	TGTGCCAGCAGGGACAGGGTCGGCACTGAAGCTTTCTTT	CASRDRVGTEAFF
.	.	TRBV7-2	TRBJ2-7	TGTGCCAGCAGCTTATCGGCGGGACTGACCTACGAGCAGTACTTC	CASSLSAGLTYEQYF
TRBD1	.	TRBV5-1	TRBJ1-4	TGCGCCAGCAGCTTGAACACAGGGGGCGATGAAAAACTGTTTTTT	CASSLNTGGDEKLFF
TRBD2	.	TRBV19	TRBJ2-2	TGTGCCAGCTTGGGACTAGCGGGGACCGGGGAGCTGTTTTTT	CASLGLAGTGELFF
.	.	TRBV3-1/TRBV3-2	TRBJ2-7	TGTGCCAGCAGCCAAGACGGGGATACTAGTACCTACGAGCAGTACTTC	CASSQDGDTSTYEQYF
.	.	TRBV6-4	TRBJ1-1	TGTGCCAGCAGTGAAGCGAGGTACACTGAAGCTTTCTTT	CASSEARYTEAFF
.	.	TRBV28	TRBJ1-2	TGTGCCAGCAGTTTGGGGCAGGGTCGGGACTATGGCTACACCTTC	CASSLGQGRDYGYTF
.	once	TRBV6-5	TRBJ1-2	TGTGCCAGCAGTTACTCGAAACAGGGCTATGGCTACACCTTC	CASSYSKQGYGYTF
.	.	TRBV7-8	TRBJ2-1	TGTGCCAGCAGCTTAGGCGACCAGAGGTCCTACAATGAGCAGTTCTTC	CASSLGDQRSYNEQFF
.	.	TRBV25-1	TRBJ2-7	TGTGCCAGCAGTACTACTCTCGGGCAGTACTTC	CASSTTLGQYF
TRBD2	.	TRBV7-2	TRBJ2-2	TGTGCCAGCAGCCCGTTAGCGGGGGGATTCACCGGGGAGCTGTTTTTT	CASSPLAGGFTGELFF
.	.	TRBV5-1	TRBJ2-7	TGCGCCAGCACCCAAAGCGGAAGCTCCTACGAGCAGTACTTC	CASTQSGSSYEQYF
TRBD1	few	TRBV24-1	TRBJ2-1	TGTGCCACCAGTGATTTGCAGGGGGCAGGATACAATGAGCAGTTCTTC	CATSDLQGAGYNEQFF
TRBD1	.	TRBV19	TRBJ1-1	TGTGCCAGTAGAGGACAGGGAACTGAAGCTTTCTTT	CASRGQGTEAFF
.	.	TRBV6-5	TRBJ2-7	TGTGCCAGCAGTTACGCCCCGGGCTACGAGCAGTACTTC	CASSYAPGYEQYF
.	.	TRBV6-5	TRBJ1-2	TGTGCCAGCAGTTCCCGAGGCTACTATGGCTACACCTTC	CASSSRGYYGYTF
.	.	TRBV6-5	TRBJ2-1	TGTGCCAGCGGGACTTCTCCGAGCTCCTACAATGAGCAGTTCTTC	CASGTSPSSYNEQFF
.	.	TRBV6-1	TRBJ1-2	TGTGCCAGCAGTGAAAGGGGGGGGGCTGATGGCTACACCTTC	CASSERGGADGYTF
TRBD1	.	TRBV20-1	TRBJ1-3	TGCAGTGCTAGTAACCGGGACAGGGGGCTTTCTGGAAACACCATATATTTT	CSASNRDRGLSGNTIYF
TRBD1	.	TRBV18	TRBJ1-2	TGTGCCAGCTCACCGGGACAGGGGGTGGATGGCTACACCTTC	CASSPGQGVDGYTF
.	.	TRBV6-5	TRBJ1-1	TGTGCCAGCAGTTACCGGAGTTTGACGGGCACTGAAGCTTTCTTT	CASSYRSLTGTEAFF
.	.	TRBV10-3	TRBJ1-5	TGTGCCATCAGGGAGATTGGGGGGCAGCCCCAGCATTTT	CAIREIGGQPQHF
TRBD1	.	TRBV9	TRBJ1-5	TGTGCCAGCAGCGTAGGGGCGGACAGGAGCAATCAGCCCCAGCATTTT	CASSVGADRSNQPQHF
TRBD2	.	TRBV7-9	TRBJ2-3	TGTGCCAGCAGCCAGGGGCTAGCGGGGGGCCTTAACACAGATACGCAGTATTTT	CASSQGLAGGLNTDTQYF